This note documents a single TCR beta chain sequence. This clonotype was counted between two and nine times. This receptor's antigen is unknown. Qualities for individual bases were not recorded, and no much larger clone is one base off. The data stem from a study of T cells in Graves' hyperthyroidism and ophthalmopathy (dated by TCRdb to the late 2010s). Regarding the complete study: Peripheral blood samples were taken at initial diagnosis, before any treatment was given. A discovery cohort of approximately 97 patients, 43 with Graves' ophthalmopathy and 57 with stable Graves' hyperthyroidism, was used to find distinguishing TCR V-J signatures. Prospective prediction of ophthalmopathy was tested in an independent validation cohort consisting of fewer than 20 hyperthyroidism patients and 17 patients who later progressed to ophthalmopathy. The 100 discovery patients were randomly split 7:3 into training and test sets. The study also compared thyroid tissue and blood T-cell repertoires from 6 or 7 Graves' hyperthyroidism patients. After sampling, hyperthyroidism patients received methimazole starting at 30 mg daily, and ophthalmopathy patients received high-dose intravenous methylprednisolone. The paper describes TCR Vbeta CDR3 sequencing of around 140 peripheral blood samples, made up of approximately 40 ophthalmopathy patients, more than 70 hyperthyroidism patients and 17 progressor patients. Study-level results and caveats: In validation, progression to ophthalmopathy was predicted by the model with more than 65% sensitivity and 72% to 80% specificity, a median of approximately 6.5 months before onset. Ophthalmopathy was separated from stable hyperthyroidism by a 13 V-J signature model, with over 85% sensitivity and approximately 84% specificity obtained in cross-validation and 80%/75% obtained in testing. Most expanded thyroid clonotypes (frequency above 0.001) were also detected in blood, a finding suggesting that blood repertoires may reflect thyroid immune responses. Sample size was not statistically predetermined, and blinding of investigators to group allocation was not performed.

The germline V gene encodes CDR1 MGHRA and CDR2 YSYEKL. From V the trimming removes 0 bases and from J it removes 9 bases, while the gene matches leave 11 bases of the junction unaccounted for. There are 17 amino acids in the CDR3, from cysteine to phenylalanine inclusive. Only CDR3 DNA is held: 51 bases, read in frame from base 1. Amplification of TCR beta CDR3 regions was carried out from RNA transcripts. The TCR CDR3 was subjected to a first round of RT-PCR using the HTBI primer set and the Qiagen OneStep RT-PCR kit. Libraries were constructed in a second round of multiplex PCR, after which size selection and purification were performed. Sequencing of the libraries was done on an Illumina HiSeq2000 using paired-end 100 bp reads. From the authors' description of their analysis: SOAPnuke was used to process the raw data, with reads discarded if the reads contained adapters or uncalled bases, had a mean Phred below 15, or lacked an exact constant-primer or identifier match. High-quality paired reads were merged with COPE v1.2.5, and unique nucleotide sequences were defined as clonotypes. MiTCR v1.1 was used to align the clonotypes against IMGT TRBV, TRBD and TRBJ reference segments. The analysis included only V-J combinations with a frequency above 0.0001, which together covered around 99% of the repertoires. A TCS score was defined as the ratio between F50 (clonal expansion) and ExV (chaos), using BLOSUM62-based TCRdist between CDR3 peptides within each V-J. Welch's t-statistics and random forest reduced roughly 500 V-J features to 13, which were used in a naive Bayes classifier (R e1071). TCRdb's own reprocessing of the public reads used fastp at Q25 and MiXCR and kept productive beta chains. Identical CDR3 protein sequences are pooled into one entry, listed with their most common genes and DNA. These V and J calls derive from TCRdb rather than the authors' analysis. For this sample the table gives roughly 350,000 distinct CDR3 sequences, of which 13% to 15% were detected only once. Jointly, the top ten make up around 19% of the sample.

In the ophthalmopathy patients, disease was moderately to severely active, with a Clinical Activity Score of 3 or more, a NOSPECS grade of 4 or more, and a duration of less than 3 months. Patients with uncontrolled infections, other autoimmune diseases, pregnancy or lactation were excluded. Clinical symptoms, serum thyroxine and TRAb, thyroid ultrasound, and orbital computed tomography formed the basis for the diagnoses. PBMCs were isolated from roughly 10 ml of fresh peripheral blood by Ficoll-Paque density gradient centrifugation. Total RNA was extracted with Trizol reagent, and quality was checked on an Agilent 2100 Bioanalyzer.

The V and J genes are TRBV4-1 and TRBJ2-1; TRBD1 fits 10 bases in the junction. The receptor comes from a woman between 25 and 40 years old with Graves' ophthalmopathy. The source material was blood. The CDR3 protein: CASSQDSGTGVLGEQFF. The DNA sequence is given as TGCGCCAGCAGCCAAGATTCCGGGACAGGGGTTTTAGGTGAGCAGTTCTTC.